This TCR beta chain came from a study of shared clonotypes between healthy human individuals. The overall study: Aged between 18 and 49, the donors were a couple of women and three men. A donor's plate count was three for CD4 naive and three for CD4 memory; CD8 naive had two and CD8 memory one.

As for this clone: As yet, its antigen is unknown.

Terminally differentiated effector memory CD45RA+ cells were left out of the naive CD8 fraction, which was CD45RO-negative and positively selected for CCR7. The assay was immunoSEQ multiplex PCR, and TCRdb's table has in-frame clones only and misses some. Here the sample spans about 2.1 million clones, 85% to 95% being singletons. Study-level findings and limits: Exclusively blood specimens were collected; tissue repertoires likely differ.

The clonotype comes from a man aged 18 to 30 in good health. Some clones in this sample may be carry-over from other donors' samples. The source material was naive CD8+ T cells from PBMCs.

The CDR3 nucleotides are TGTGCCAGCAGTTGGCCGGGACAGGGGGACGGCTACACCTTC. Protein sequence: CASSWPGQGDGYTF. V gene TRBV28 combines with J gene TRBJ1-2; 11 bases align to TRBD1. Germline V gene data show CDR1 as MDHEN and CDR2 as SYDVKM. This CDR3 is 14 amino acids long. The V gene end was trimmed by 4 bases and the J gene end by 8 bases; junction bases not matched to a gene: 6.